This T cell receptor (beta chain) originates from a study of blood T cells in healthy people across ages. Points on this clonotype: The antigen is not known.

Study findings and constraints: In long-lived donors, naive CD4+ cell counts and diversity exceeded those of aged donors.

Then a second PCR, running about 6 to 11 cycles, was carried out with a sample-barcoded 5' primer and a J-beta primer mix. Every molecule of cDNA carried a tag from a template-switch adaptor with 12 random nucleotides. TCRdb fed the 5' RACE reads into MiXCR, producing one record per CDR3 protein. The table records roughly 800,000 distinct CDR3 sequences, 58% of them present only once. CDR3 length: 12 amino acids. The germline gives CDR1 SQVTM, CDR2 ANQGSEA. The V end was cut by 0 bases, the J end by 6 bases, with 7 bases between. The sample comprised blood. This TCR came from a man between 25 and 39 years old in good health. The chain recombines TRBV29-1 with TRBJ2-3; weak D call: TRBD2 (5 bases). The CDR3 region has the DNA TGCAGCGTTGAAGATAGAGGGGATACGCAGTATTTT. As protein: CSVEDRGDTQYF.